This T cell receptor (beta chain) originates from a study of blood T cell repertoires in COVID-19. Study summary: The samples span acute and convalescent COVID-19 from the United States, Italy and Spain. PBMCs, B-cell-depleted T cells, or T cells were the source of the cDNA or gDNA that made up the material.

Germline trimming cut 1 base from V and 10 bases from J; bases unmatched to any gene: 6. There are 14 residues in the CDR3. Germline-derived CDR1 and CDR2 are MDHEN and SYDVKM. In the original analysis: Amplifying reference gene primers gave estimates of nucleated cell counts. The method was immunoSEQ multiplex PCR; TCRdb's version includes in-frame clones alone and lacks a portion of them. The DNA was the basis for D and trimming; V, J and clone size are from that table. The sample lists 350,000 to 450,000 clones; roughly nine tenths were seen once. The TCR originated in a man aged 35 to 55 with acute or convalescent COVID-19. This sequence joins TRBV28 and TRBJ1-1; 10 positions agree with TRBD1. The sequenced sample was peripheral blood. The CDR3 here is CASSLSRDRGTAFF. For the CDR3, the DNA is TGTGCCAGCAGTTTATCTCGGGACAGGGGAACAGCTTTCTTT.